This T cell receptor beta chain came from a study of T-cell memory formation after mild COVID-19. Study at large: For the most part, TCR clusters were specific to one donor.

Study-wide results and caveats: Chiefly within CM and EM were the contracting CD4+ clones; CD8+ ones were within EMRA.

Each CDR3 protein gets one entry after TCRdb re-called the 5' RACE reads with MiXCR. The sample consists of under 110,000 distinct CDR3 sequences, 15% to 20% of them appearing once. V was pared by 6 bases and J by 4 bases, with 9 bases between. The CDR3 has 13 residues. Germline CDR1 MRHNA, CDR2 SNTAGT. Turning to this clonotype: Its target is unknown.

The sequence derives from an adult woman who had mild COVID-19 (a few samples of this study predate the infection). Cell type and time point are not known. The sequenced sample consisted of PBMCs or a T cell subset sorted from them (not recorded which). This chain connects TRBV6-4 to TRBJ2-2; a weak D match, TRBD1 (6 bases). The CDR3 region has the DNA TGTGCCAGCAGCCCAGGGGCCACCGGGGAGCTGTTTTTT. Protein sequence: CASSPGATGELFF.